This record covers a single T cell receptor beta chain. This clonotype was counted only a few times. The antigen it binds to is not known. Per-base qualities were not stored, and no clone one base away is much larger. The entry originates in a study of CD8 T cells in ankylosing spondylitis (dated 2017 in TCRdb). Background on the whole study: The study set out to find disease-linked TCR variants by profiling T cell receptor beta repertoires in ankylosing spondylitis patients and healthy donors. The full study cohort comprised 25 ankylosing spondylitis patients and 110 or so healthy donors. Peripheral blood was sampled, and synovial fluid was additionally collected from ankylosing spondylitis patients.

The CDR3 holds 16 amino acids from the cysteine to the phenylalanine. Only the CDR3 DNA is retained, 48 bases long and in frame from the first base. The germline V end is reduced by 1 base and the J end by 1 base; junction bases left unmatched: 3. The germline V gene gives CDR1 as SGHVS and CDR2 as FNYEAQ. Results the study describes overall, beyond this receptor: Blood from ankylosing spondylitis patients appeared to be characterized by a TCR beta motif composed of eight or nine highly homologous amino acid variants. Some motif variants were previously reported in synovial fluid and blood of reactive arthritis patients, suggesting common disease-initiation mechanisms. A CD8+ phenotype was shown by the disease-linked clones, which were found at relatively low frequencies in peripheral blood. Significant enrichment of the disease-linked clones was reported in matched synovial fluid samples from ankylosing spondylitis patients.

Data came from an Illumina HiSeq 2500. TCR beta libraries were prepared by quantitative 5'-RACE with molecular barcodes. As for the authors' bioinformatics: A new computational method based on a probabilistic model of VDJ rearrangement was used to identify disease-linked TCR variants. Clones were called with MiXCR by TCRdb after fastp trimmed the public reads at Q25, and only in-frame beta chains were retained. Each CDR3 protein gets just one entry, which takes the most common genes and DNA from the rows behind it. Clone size and V and J calls follow TCRdb, not the original study. The table for this sample lists approximately 200,000 distinct CDR3 sequences; around 13% of them were counted only once. The top ten clones comprise approximately 15% of the sample.

The chain uses TRBV7-6 and TRBJ2-5; 10 bases in between match TRBD2. This receptor was obtained from a male donor with ankylosing spondylitis or in good health (not recorded which). The specimen was blood, either unsorted or a sorted T cell fraction (not recorded which). The nucleotides are TGTGCCAGCAGCTTAGAACTAGCGGGGCTCCAAGAGACCCAGTACTTC. This codes for CASSLELAGLQETQYF. The CDR3, completed at both ends by the reference TRBV7-6 and TRBJ2-5 genes, gives the full variable domain GAGVSQSPRYKVTKRGQDVALRCDPISGHVSLYWYRQALGQGPEFLTYFNYEAQQDKSGLPNDRFSAERPEGSISTLTIQRTEQRDSAMYRCASSLELAGLQETQYFGPGTRLLVL.